The 11 T cell receptor beta chains reported below all come from one sample, sequenced in a study of CD8 T cells in Susac syndrome. The authors reverse transcribed 0.5 to 1 ug RNA with random hexamers. From the immunoSEQ multiplex PCR reads, TCRdb called clonotypes with MiXCR, one entry per CDR3 protein. The sample gives approximately 160,000 distinct CDR3 sequences, 95% to 96% of which show up once; approximately 0.12% is in the top ten. Sequenced: CD4+ T cells from PBMCs. The receptors originated from a human donor with Susac syndrome.

The rearrangement uses TRBV6-2 or TRBV6-3 and TRBJ2-7; no clear D gene. V was pared by 0 bases and J by 6 bases, with 12 bases between. Germline CDR1 reads MNHEY; CDR2 reads SVGEGT. The CDR3 sequence is 14 residues long. The CDR3 DNA reads as TGTGCCAGCAGTTACTCGACTCTGTTCGGCGAGCAGTACGTC. Its protein product is CASSYSTLFGEQYV.

This clonotype has only one observation. The rearrangement links TRBV29-1 to TRBJ2-1; D ambiguous. The CDR3 loop spans 10 amino acids. V lost 6 bases to trimming and J lost 5 bases, with 5 bases between them. In germline, CDR1 is SQVTM, CDR2 ANQGSEA. CDR3 amino acids: CSVMDNEQFF. CDR3 in DNA: TGCAGCGTGATGGACAATGAGCAGTTCTTC.

The rearrangement uses TRBV27 and TRBJ1-1; D not resolved. V dropped 6 bases and J dropped 3 bases, with 11 bases sitting between them. The CDR3 sequence is 13 residues long. Germline-derived CDR1 and CDR2 are MNHEY and SMNVEV (reference sequence). This CDR3 reads CASSLQYYTEAFF. The CDR3 coding sequence is TGTGCCAGCAGCTTACAGTATTACACTGAAGCTTTCTTT.

V usage is TRBV28 and J usage is TRBJ2-1; D not resolved. V was clipped by 6 bases and J by 6 bases, with 12 bases between them. The CDR3 sequence is 13 residues long. The germline gives CDR1 MDHEN, CDR2 SYDVKM. The CDR3 DNA reads TGTGCCAGCAGAGCCCAGATCCTCAATGAGCAGTTCTTC. Translation: CASRAQILNEQFF.

The chain links TRBV6-5 to TRBJ2-5; TRBD1 matches at 8 bases. V was pared by 6 bases and J by 5 bases, with 5 bases of the junction left unmatched. CDR1 and CDR2 from the germline V gene are MNHEY and SVGAGI. The CDR3 loop spans 13 amino acids. The CDR3 DNA reads as TGTGCCAGCAGACGACAGGGGCGGGAGACCCAGTACTTC. Amino acids: CASRRQGRETQYF.

CDR3 sequence: CATSAGGRETQYF. As DNA, the CDR3 is TGTGCCACCAGCGCCGGGGGGAGGGAGACCCAGTACTTC. The chain is built from TRBV15 and TRBJ2-5; 7 nucleotides match TRBD2. J gave up 5 bases and V 5 bases, and 5 bases lay outside the gene matches. Germline V CDR1 and CDR2: LNHNV, YYDKDF (reference sequence). The CDR3 consists of 13 residues.

J is TRBJ1-5 and V is TRBV19, with D possibly matching TRBD1 (5 bases). There are 15 residues in the CDR3. CDR1 and CDR2 (germline): LNHDA, SQIVND (reference sequence). Trimming pared 7 bases from V and 3 bases from J, leaving 16 bases between. The CDR3 DNA sequence: TGTGCCAGTACCGGGACGGGAAGTTTCAATCAGCCCCAGCATTTT. As protein: CASTGTGSFNQPQHF. The full variable domain, completed using reference TRBV19 and TRBJ1-5, is DGGITQSPKYLFRKEGQNVTLSCEQNLNHDAMYWYRQDPGQGLRLIYYSQIVNDFQKGDIAEGYSVSREKKESFPLTVTSAQKNPTAFYLCASTGTGSFNQPQHFGDGTRLSIL.

V and J are TRBV4-3 and TRBJ2-1; the D gene is possibly TRBD1 (5 bases). The CDR3 consists of 13 residues. The ends were cut back, 0 bases at V and 9 bases at J, with 9 bases in the middle. From germline, CDR1 is LGHNA and CDR2 YSLEER. The CDR3 region is CASSQDLGREQFF. The CDR3 DNA reads TGCGCCAGCAGCCAAGACCTGGGGCGTGAGCAGTTCTTC.

CDR3 loop: CASSPGQGTDEQFF. The CDR3, as DNA: TGTGCCAGCAGCCCCGGACAGGGAACGGATGAGCAGTTCTTC. V is TRBV7-9 and J is TRBJ2-1; 8 bases align to TRBD1. The germline gives CDR1 SEHNR, CDR2 FQNEAQ (reference sequence). V lost 5 bases, J lost 8 bases, and 8 bases stayed unmatched. CDR3 length: 14 amino acids.

The rearrangement links TRBV20-1 to TRBJ2-3; tentative D call: TRBD2 (6 bases). Germline V gene data show CDR1 as DFQATT and CDR2 as SNEGSKA (reference sequence). This CDR3 has 17 residues. Trimming cost V 4 bases and J 0 bases, with 20 bases left between them. Written as DNA, the CDR3 is TGCAGTGCTATTAAATTCGCGGTCGGGGGAAGCACAGATACGCAGTATTTT. Residues: CSAIKFAVGGSTDTQYF.

The chain uses TRBV6-5 and TRBJ2-7, with TRBD2 identical over 8 bases. CDR3 size: 14 residues. After removal of 6 bases from V and 2 bases from J, the junction contained 6 bases not matched to a gene. Germline loops: CDR1 MNHEY, CDR2 SVGAGI. CDR3 bases: TGTGCCAGCAGACCCGGACTAGCACCCTACGAGCAGTACTTC. Protein product: CASRPGLAPYEQYF.